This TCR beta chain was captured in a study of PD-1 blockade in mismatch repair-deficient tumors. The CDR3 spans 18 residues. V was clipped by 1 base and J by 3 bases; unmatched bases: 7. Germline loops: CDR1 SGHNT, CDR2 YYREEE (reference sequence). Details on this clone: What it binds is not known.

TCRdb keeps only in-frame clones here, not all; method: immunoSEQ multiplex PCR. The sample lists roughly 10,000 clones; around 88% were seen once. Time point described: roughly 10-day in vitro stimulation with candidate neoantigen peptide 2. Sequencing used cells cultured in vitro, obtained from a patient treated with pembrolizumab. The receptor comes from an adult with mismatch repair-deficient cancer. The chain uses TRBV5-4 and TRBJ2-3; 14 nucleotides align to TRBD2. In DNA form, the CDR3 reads TGTGCCAGCAGCTTGATGGGACTAGCGGGAGAGAGGACAGATACGCAGTATTTT. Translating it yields CASSLMGLAGERTDTQYF.